The clone carrying this T cell receptor beta chain was detected many times. The target antigen is unknown. CDR3 size: 16 residues. Trimming pared 0 bases from V and 6 bases from J, leaving 12 bases between. The data are from a study of Graves' ophthalmopathy and Graves' hyperthyroidism. Study details: Investigators collected peripheral blood at initial diagnosis, before any treatment was given. Points from the study as a whole: Most thyroid clonotypes with frequency above 0.001 were detected in blood too.

Ophthalmopathy donors showed moderate-to-severe activity, CAS ≥3, NOSPECS ≥4 and a duration under 3 months. Patients were excluded if they had other autoimmune diseases or uncontrolled infections, and likewise if pregnancy or lactation applied. The authors amplified TCR beta CDR3 regions, and they did so from RNA transcripts for repertoire sequencing. Second-round multiplex PCR followed a first-round RT-PCR using HTBI primers. TCRdb re-called the multiplex PCR reads with MiXCR, one entry per CDR3 protein. In the table there are about 210,000 distinct CDR3 sequences, under 30% of which are singletons.

The chain couples TRBV12-3 or TRBV12-4 to TRBJ1-6; tentative D call: TRBD1 (5 bases). This TCR was recovered from a man aged 50-59 years with Graves' ophthalmopathy. The sample comprised peripheral blood. CDR3 amino acids: CASSLAAGQFNSPLHF. DNA for the CDR3: TGTGCCAGCAGTTTAGCGGCAGGGCAGTTTAATTCACCCCTCCACTTT.